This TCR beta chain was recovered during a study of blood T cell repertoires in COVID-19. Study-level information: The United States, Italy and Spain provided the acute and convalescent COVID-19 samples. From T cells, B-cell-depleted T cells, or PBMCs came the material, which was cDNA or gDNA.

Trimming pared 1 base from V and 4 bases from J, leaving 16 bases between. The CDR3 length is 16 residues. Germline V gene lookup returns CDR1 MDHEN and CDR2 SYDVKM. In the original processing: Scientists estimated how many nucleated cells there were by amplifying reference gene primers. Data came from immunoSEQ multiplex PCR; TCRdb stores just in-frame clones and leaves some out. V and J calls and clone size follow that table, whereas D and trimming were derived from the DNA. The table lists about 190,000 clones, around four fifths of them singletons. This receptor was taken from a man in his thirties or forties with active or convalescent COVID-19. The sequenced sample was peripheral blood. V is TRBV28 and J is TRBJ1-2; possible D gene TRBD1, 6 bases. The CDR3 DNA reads TGTGCCAGCAGTTTATTCTCACAGGGACCCGCCTATGGCTACACCTTC. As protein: CASSLFSQGPAYGYTF.